This T cell receptor beta chain was captured by sequencing in a study of cytomegalovirus exposure and HLA in healthy donors. Study information: Of all 370 or so donors who were genotyped, 81% belonged to the Caucasian-associated ancestry cluster.

As to this clone: What it binds is not known.

The study's findings and limits: Many donors shared some public TCRs, even though most TCR sequences were rare. Later on, a genetic analysis was performed. It linked a missense variant in DCLRE1C with V- and J-gene trimming of TCR beta.

Primers for the PCR totalled 60 Vbeta and 13 Jbeta. TCRdb's table, derived via immunoSEQ multiplex PCR, lists solely in-frame clones and lacks some. Here the sample spans fewer than 200,000 clones, approximately 80% being singletons. Sample: PBMCs. The origin of this receptor is a woman between 25 and 40 years old in good health and CMV-seropositive.

CDR3 DNA sequence: TGTGCCAGCAGCTTAGCCGGGACAGGGGGAAACACCATATATTTT. Its protein is CASSLAGTGGNTIYF. This chain connects TRBV7-8 to TRBJ1-3, with 9 bases fitting TRBD1. Per germline, CDR1 SGHVS and CDR2 FQNEAQ. V shed 0 bases and J 4 bases; nucleotides not matched to a gene: 1. The CDR3 length is 15 residues.